This is a list of T cell receptor beta chains from one sample in a study of T cells in Graves' hyperthyroidism and ophthalmopathy. Via MiXCR, TCRdb re-called the multiplex PCR reads, giving one row per CDR3 protein. Among around 560,000 distinct CDR3 sequences listed, 16% were seen once. The source material was blood. The origin of the receptors is a woman between 18 and 29 years old with Graves' hyperthyroidism. CDR3s include the opening cysteine and the closing phenylalanine or tryptophan. The D gene is left open where the match is weak. The size entry is marked missing in some rows and otherwise reads once, few, many or a size class.

D	J	V	size	CDR3	DNA
.	TRBJ2-5	TRBV7-2	many	CASSLMGGETQYF	TGTGCCAGCAGCTTAATGGGGGGAGAGACCCAGTACTTC
TRBD2	TRBJ2-1	TRBV20-1	many	CSARPGLAGGAGYNEQFF	TGCAGTGCTAGACCTGGACTAGCGGGGGGCGCCGGTTACAATGAGCAGTTCTTC
TRBD1	TRBJ2-2	TRBV29-1	few	CSVGTGGNTGELFF	TGCAGCGTCGGGACAGGGGGAAATACCGGGGAGCTGTTTTTT
TRBD2	TRBJ2-7	TRBV7-9	many	CASSQTDGRAVREQYF	TGTGCCAGCAGCCAAACCGACGGGAGGGCCGTGCGCGAGCAGTACTTC
.	TRBJ1-5	TRBV24-1	many	CATSAGGRLDNQPQHF	TGTGCCACCAGCGCGGGTGGGCGGCTGGACAATCAGCCCCAGCATTTT
TRBD2	TRBJ2-5	TRBV2	many	CATGGDGETQYF	TGTGCCACCGGGGGGGATGGAGAGACCCAGTACTTC
.	TRBJ2-7	TRBV20-1	many	CSAPDNSYEQYF	TGCAGTGCCCCGGACAACAGCTACGAGCAGTACTTC
.	TRBJ2-4	TRBV20-1	.	CSARPTGIEDIQYF	TGCAGTGCTAGACCAACAGGGATTGAGGACATTCAGTACTTC
.	TRBJ2-5	TRBV7-6	.	CASSLEGSPFLQETQYF	TGTGCCAGCAGCTTAGAGGGGTCTCCTTTCCTCCAGGAGACCCAGTACTTC
.	TRBJ1-2	TRBV30	.	CAWSVREARNGYTF	TGTGCCTGGAGTGTAAGGGAGGCCAGAAATGGCTACACCTTC
TRBD1	TRBJ2-3	TRBV6-1	few	CASTGLDRGLLRTDTQYF	TGTGCCAGCACCGGCCTTGACAGGGGCCTCTTGCGCACAGATACGCAGTATTTT
TRBD2	TRBJ2-7	TRBV28	many	CASSVAGRTYEQYF	TGTGCCAGCAGTGTAGCGGGACGGACCTACGAGCAGTACTTC
.	TRBJ2-5	TRBV18	.	CASSPFSSRAVQETQYF	TGTGCCAGCTCACCATTCTCCTCGAGGGCCGTCCAAGAGACCCAGTACTTC
.	TRBJ1-1	TRBV7-2	many	CASSLVVVNTEAFF	TGTGCCAGCAGCTTAGTCGTGGTGAACACTGAAGCTTTCTTT
TRBD1	TRBJ2-7	TRBV4-3	.	CASSQDRGQGRGEQYF	TGCGCCAGCAGCCAAGATCGAGGACAGGGGCGAGGGGAGCAGTACTTC
.	TRBJ2-1	TRBV4-1	.	CASSRGNVGVDEQFF	TGCGCCAGCAGCAGGGGGAATGTAGGCGTCGATGAGCAGTTCTTC
.	TRBJ2-5	TRBV4-3	few	CASSQELQFETQYF	TGCGCCAGCAGCCAAGAATTACAGTTTGAGACCCAGTACTTC
.	TRBJ1-1	TRBV5-1	few	CASSLGGNPEAFF	TGCGCCAGCAGCTTGGGTGGCAATCCTGAAGCTTTCTTT
TRBD2	TRBJ2-1	TRBV3-1	few	CASSQDPSGNEQFF	TGTGCCAGCAGCCAAGATCCTAGCGGGAATGAGCAGTTCTTC
.	TRBJ2-1	TRBV5-1	.	CASSPGITYNEQFF	TGCGCCAGCAGCCCTGGTATCACTTACAATGAGCAGTTCTTC
.	TRBJ2-5	TRBV6-1	few	CASSARDHQETQYF	TGTGCCAGCAGTGCCCGGGACCATCAGGAGACCCAGTACTTC
.	TRBJ2-2	TRBV19	.	CASSIEHYTGELFF	TGTGCCAGTAGTATCGAACATTACACCGGGGAGCTGTTTTTT
.	TRBJ1-2	TRBV7-2	many	CASSVGVFYGYTF	TGTGCCAGCAGCGTAGGGGTTTTCTATGGCTACACCTTC
.	TRBJ1-2	TRBV28	few	CASSLTRPSGYTF	TGTGCCAGCAGCCTAACCCGCCCTTCTGGCTACACCTTC
TRBD2	TRBJ2-5	TRBV12-3/TRBV12-4	.	CASSLAGGAAETQYF	TGTGCCAGCAGTTTGGCCGGGGGGGCCGCCGAGACCCAGTACTTC
.	TRBJ1-3	TRBV20-1	many	CSARDNDQTGNTIYF	TGCAGTGCTAGAGATAATGACCAAACTGGAAACACCATATATTTT
TRBD1	TRBJ1-6	TRBV7-2	.	CASSFSQGATYNSPLHF	TGTGCCAGCAGCTTCTCCCAGGGGGCCACCTATAATTCACCCCTCCACTTT
.	TRBJ2-1	TRBV11-2	many	CASSLGGAGAEQFF	TGTGCCAGCAGCTTAGGGGGGGCTGGGGCGGAGCAGTTCTTC
.	TRBJ2-1	TRBV12-3/TRBV12-4	.	CASTPKYNEQFF	TGTGCCAGCACCCCAAAGTACAATGAGCAGTTCTTC
.	TRBJ1-5	TRBV30	many	CAWRRRGDYSNQPQHF	TGTGCCTGGCGAAGAAGGGGGGATTATAGCAATCAGCCCCAGCATTTT
.	TRBJ1-4	TRBV4-1	.	CASSRGGPNEKLFF	TGCGCCAGCAGCCGTGGGGGACCTAATGAAAAACTGTTTTTT
.	TRBJ1-3	TRBV6-1	.	CASRARQDMSGNTIYF	TGTGCCAGCAGAGCAAGACAGGATATGTCCGGAAACACCATATATTTT
.	TRBJ2-5	TRBV11-2	many	CASSPGVTQYF	TGTGCCAGCAGCCCAGGTGTGACCCAGTACTTC
.	TRBJ2-7	TRBV7-2	.	CASSLGTAWADSYEQYF	TGTGCCAGCAGCTTAGGGACGGCCTGGGCGGACTCCTACGAGCAGTACTTC
.	TRBJ1-3	TRBV3-1	many	CASSQLGTGNTIYF	TGTGCCAGCAGCCAACTCGGGACAGGAAACACCATATATTTT
TRBD1	TRBJ1-2	TRBV28	many	CASIRQGGSYGYTF	TGTGCCAGCATACGACAGGGCGGTTCCTATGGCTACACCTTC
.	TRBJ1-1	TRBV7-3	few	CASSPTGGPEAFF	TGTGCCAGCAGCCCGACGGGAGGGCCTGAAGCTTTCTTT
.	TRBJ2-1	TRBV3-2	few	CASSQPLPINEQFF	TGTGCCAGCAGCCAACCCCTTCCCATCAATGAGCAGTTCTTC
TRBD2	TRBJ2-2	TRBV20-1	.	CSARGSSGGVTGELFF	TGCAGTGCTAGGGGTTCTAGCGGGGGCGTCACCGGGGAGCTGTTTTTT
TRBD2	TRBJ2-7	TRBV5-4	many	CASSSPGLDSNEQYF	TGTGCCAGCAGCTCGCCGGGACTAGACTCCAACGAGCAGTACTTC
TRBD2	TRBJ2-1	TRBV27	many	CASSLSLAGGRSSYNEQFF	TGTGCCAGCAGTTTGTCGTTAGCGGGGGGACGCAGCTCCTACAATGAGCAGTTCTTC
.	TRBJ2-5	TRBV20-1	few	CSARDHDGDTRKTQYF	TGCAGTGCTAGAGATCATGATGGAGATACTAGAAAGACCCAGTACTTC
.	TRBJ2-7	TRBV3-1	few	CASSRGTDGDEQYF	TGTGCCAGCAGCCGCGGGACAGATGGCGACGAGCAGTACTTC
.	TRBJ2-5	TRBV12-3/TRBV12-4	many	CASSFSGEIETQYF	TGTGCCAGCAGTTTCTCGGGAGAGATCGAGACCCAGTACTTC